Listed below are T cell receptor beta chains from one sample, sequenced in a study of blood T cells in healthy people across ages. Each CDR3 protein is one row after TCRdb ran MiXCR on the 5' RACE reads. In the table there are 2 million or so distinct CDR3 sequences, roughly 50% of which are singletons. The sequenced sample was blood. The source is a woman aged 40 to 49 in good health. Each CDR3 is given with its conserved first and last residue. Each record gives: clone size, J gene, V gene, D gene, CDR3 DNA, CDR3 protein. The D gene is left open where the match is weak. Clone size appears in some rows only: once, few, many, or a class for an expanded clone.

clone size: .; J gene: TRBJ2-3; V gene: TRBV28; D gene: TRBD2; CDR3 DNA: TGTGCCAGCGCCCTAGCGGGGGGGCCCCACACAGATACGCAGTATTTT; CDR3 protein: CASALAGGPHTDTQYF
clone size: .; J gene: TRBJ1-2; V gene: TRBV28; D gene: .; CDR3 DNA: TGTGCCAGCAGTTTCGGGGGGTCCCTTCTCTATGGCTACACCTTC; CDR3 protein: CASSFGGSLLYGYTF
clone size: few; J gene: TRBJ2-1; V gene: TRBV7-2; D gene: .; CDR3 DNA: TGTGCCAGCAGCTTAGTAGGAAGTCAGCACAATGAGCAGTTCTTC; CDR3 protein: CASSLVGSQHNEQFF
clone size: .; J gene: TRBJ2-1; V gene: TRBV20-1; D gene: TRBD2; CDR3 DNA: TGCAGTGCCCTGGGGCGGGGGGACTACAATGAGCAGTTCTTC; CDR3 protein: CSALGRGDYNEQFF
clone size: few; J gene: TRBJ2-5; V gene: TRBV5-1; D gene: .; CDR3 DNA: TGCGCCAGCAGAGAGTTACCCCAAGAGACCCAGTACTTC; CDR3 protein: CASRELPQETQYF
clone size: .; J gene: TRBJ2-3; V gene: TRBV20-1; D gene: TRBD2; CDR3 DNA: TGCAGTGCTAGCGCGAGACTAGCGGGCACAGATACGCAGTATTTT; CDR3 protein: CSASARLAGTDTQYF
clone size: few; J gene: TRBJ2-5; V gene: TRBV7-6; D gene: .; CDR3 DNA: TGTGCCAGCAGCTTAGAAGGGGGAATGGAGACCCAGTACTTC; CDR3 protein: CASSLEGGMETQYF
clone size: .; J gene: TRBJ2-7; V gene: TRBV20-1; D gene: .; CDR3 DNA: TGCAGTGCTAGACAGGCCTGGAACGAGCAGTACTTC; CDR3 protein: CSARQAWNEQYF
clone size: few; J gene: TRBJ2-4; V gene: TRBV7-2; D gene: .; CDR3 DNA: TGTGCCAGCAGCTTTTGGGCCGGGCAGACCAAAAACATTCAGTACTTC; CDR3 protein: CASSFWAGQTKNIQYF
clone size: few; J gene: TRBJ2-7; V gene: TRBV20-1; D gene: TRBD1; CDR3 DNA: TGCAGTGCTATAGGGGGCCATTCTTACGAGCAGTACTTC; CDR3 protein: CSAIGGHSYEQYF
clone size: .; J gene: TRBJ2-5; V gene: TRBV6-1; D gene: .; CDR3 DNA: TGTGCCAGCAGTGGACGAAGGACCCAACCCGGGCAAGAGACCCAGTACTTC; CDR3 protein: CASSGRRTQPGQETQYF
clone size: .; J gene: TRBJ2-1; V gene: TRBV29-1; D gene: .; CDR3 DNA: TGCAGCGGAAAACACAGGGAGGATGAGCAGTTCTTC; CDR3 protein: CSGKHREDEQFF
clone size: .; J gene: TRBJ1-4; V gene: TRBV18; D gene: TRBD1; CDR3 DNA: TGTGCCAGTTCGAACCGAACAGGGGTATATGAAAAACTGTTTTTT; CDR3 protein: CASSNRTGVYEKLFF
clone size: few; J gene: TRBJ2-1; V gene: TRBV6-2/TRBV6-3; D gene: .; CDR3 DNA: TGTGCCAGCAGCCGACAGGGAGGAGGTTACAATGAGCAGTTCTTC; CDR3 protein: CASSRQGGGYNEQFF
clone size: .; J gene: TRBJ2-1; V gene: TRBV6-6; D gene: .; CDR3 DNA: TGTGCCAGCAGCTTGTATGCCGGGACAGAGCAGTTCTTC; CDR3 protein: CASSLYAGTEQFF
clone size: .; J gene: TRBJ2-3; V gene: TRBV20-1; D gene: TRBD2; CDR3 DNA: TGCTCTAGCGCGAGCGGGGGGATCGCAGATACGCAGTATTTT; CDR3 protein: CSSASGGIADTQYF
clone size: few; J gene: TRBJ2-1; V gene: TRBV7-3; D gene: TRBD1; CDR3 DNA: TGTGCCAGCAGCCCGAACCCCCAAACAGGGGACGAGCAGTTCTTC; CDR3 protein: CASSPNPQTGDEQFF
clone size: .; J gene: TRBJ1-2; V gene: TRBV13; D gene: TRBD1; CDR3 DNA: TGTGCCAGCACCTTCGACAGGGGGCGGGTCTATGGCTACACCTTC; CDR3 protein: CASTFDRGRVYGYTF
clone size: .; J gene: TRBJ2-1; V gene: TRBV5-1; D gene: TRBD1; CDR3 DNA: TGCGCCAGCAGGAGAGTACAGGGGCCAGAGACCCAGTTCTTC; CDR3 protein: CASRRVQGPETQFF
clone size: .; J gene: TRBJ2-3; V gene: TRBV2; D gene: .; CDR3 DNA: TGTGCCAGCAGCCCGAAAACTGGAGATACGCAGTATTTT; CDR3 protein: CASSPKTGDTQYF
clone size: few; J gene: TRBJ2-5; V gene: TRBV21-1; D gene: .; CDR3 DNA: TGTGCCAGCAGCAACTGGACAGGGCCCGAGACCCAGTACTTC; CDR3 protein: CASSNWTGPETQYF
clone size: .; J gene: TRBJ2-7; V gene: TRBV4-3; D gene: TRBD1; CDR3 DNA: TGTGCCAGCAGCCAAGATCGGACAGGGGGCTCCTACGAGCAGTACTTC; CDR3 protein: CASSQDRTGGSYEQYF
clone size: .; J gene: TRBJ2-5; V gene: TRBV7-2; D gene: .; CDR3 DNA: TGTGCCAGCAGCGTACCCCCATATCAAGAGACCCAGTACTTC; CDR3 protein: CASSVPPYQETQYF
clone size: .; J gene: TRBJ1-4; V gene: TRBV28; D gene: TRBD1; CDR3 DNA: TGTGCCAGCAGTTACAAAAGAGGACAGGGAAATGAAAAACTGTTTTTT; CDR3 protein: CASSYKRGQGNEKLFF